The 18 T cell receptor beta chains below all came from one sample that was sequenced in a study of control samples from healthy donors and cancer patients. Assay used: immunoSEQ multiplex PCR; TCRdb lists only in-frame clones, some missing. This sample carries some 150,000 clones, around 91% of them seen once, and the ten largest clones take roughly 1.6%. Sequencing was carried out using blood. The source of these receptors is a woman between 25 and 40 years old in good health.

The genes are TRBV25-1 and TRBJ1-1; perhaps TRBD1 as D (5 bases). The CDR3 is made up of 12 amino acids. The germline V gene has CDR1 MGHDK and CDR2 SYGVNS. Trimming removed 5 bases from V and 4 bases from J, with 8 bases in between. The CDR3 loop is CASSSRGTEAFF. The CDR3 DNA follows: TGTGCCAGCAGTAGTAGGGGCACTGAAGCTTTCTTT.

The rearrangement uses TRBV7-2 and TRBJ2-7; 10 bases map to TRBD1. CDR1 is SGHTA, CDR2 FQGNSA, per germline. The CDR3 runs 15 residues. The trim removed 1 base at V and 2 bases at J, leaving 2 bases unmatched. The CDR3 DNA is TGTGCCAGCAGCTTAGGGACAGGGGGGACCTACGAGCAGTACTTC. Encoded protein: CASSLGTGGTYEQYF.

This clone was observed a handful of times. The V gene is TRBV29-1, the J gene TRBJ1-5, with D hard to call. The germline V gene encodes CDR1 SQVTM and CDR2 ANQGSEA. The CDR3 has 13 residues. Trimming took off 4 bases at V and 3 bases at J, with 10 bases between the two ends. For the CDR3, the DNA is TGCAGCGTTGGGAACGGGTACAATCAGCCCCAGCATTTT. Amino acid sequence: CSVGNGYNQPQHF.

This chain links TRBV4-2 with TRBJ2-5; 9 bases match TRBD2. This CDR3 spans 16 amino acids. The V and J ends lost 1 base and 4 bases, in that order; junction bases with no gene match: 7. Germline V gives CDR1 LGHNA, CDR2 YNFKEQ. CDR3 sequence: CASSQGPAGGGETQYF. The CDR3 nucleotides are TGTGCCAGCAGCCAAGGGCCAGCGGGAGGAGGAGAGACCCAGTACTTC.

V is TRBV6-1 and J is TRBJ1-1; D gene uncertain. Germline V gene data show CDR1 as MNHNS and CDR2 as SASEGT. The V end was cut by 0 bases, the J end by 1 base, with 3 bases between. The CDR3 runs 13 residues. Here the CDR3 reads CASSEARNTEAFF. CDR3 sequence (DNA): TGTGCCAGCAGTGAAGCCAGGAACACTGAAGCTTTCTTT.

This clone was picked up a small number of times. The CDR3 is CASSPDRANTEAFF. The CDR3 DNA reads TGTGCCAGCAGCCCCGACAGGGCAAACACTGAAGCTTTCTTT. The chain joins TRBV7-9 to TRBJ1-1, with 7 bases fitting TRBD1. The V segment lost 5 bases and the J segment 2 bases; nucleotides outside the gene matches: 5. Germline V gene sequence: CDR1 SEHNR, CDR2 FQNEAQ (reference sequence). This CDR3 contains 14 residues.

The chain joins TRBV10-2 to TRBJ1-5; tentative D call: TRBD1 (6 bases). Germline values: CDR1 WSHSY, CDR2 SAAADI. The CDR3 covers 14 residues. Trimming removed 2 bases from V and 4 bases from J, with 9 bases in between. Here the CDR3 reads CASSETGSNQPQHF. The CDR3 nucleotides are TGCGCCAGCAGTGAGACAGGGTCGAATCAGCCCCAGCATTTT.

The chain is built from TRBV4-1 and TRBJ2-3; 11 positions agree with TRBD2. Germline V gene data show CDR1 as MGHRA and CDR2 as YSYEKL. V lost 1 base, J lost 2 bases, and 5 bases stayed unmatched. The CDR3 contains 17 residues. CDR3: CASSQGRLAGFTDTQYF. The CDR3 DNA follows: TGCGCCAGCAGCCAAGGACGACTAGCGGGATTCACAGATACGCAGTATTTT.

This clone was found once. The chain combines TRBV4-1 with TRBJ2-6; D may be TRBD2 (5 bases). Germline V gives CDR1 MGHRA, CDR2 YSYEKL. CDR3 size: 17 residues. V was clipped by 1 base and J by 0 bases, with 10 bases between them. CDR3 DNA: TGCGCCAGCAGCCAAGTGGAGGCCAGCTCTGGGGCCAACGTCCTGACTTTC. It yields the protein CASSQVEASSGANVLTF.

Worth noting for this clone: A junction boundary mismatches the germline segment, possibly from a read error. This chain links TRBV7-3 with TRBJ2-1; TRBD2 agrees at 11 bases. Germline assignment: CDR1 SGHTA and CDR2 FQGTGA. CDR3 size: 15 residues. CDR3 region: CASRLTSGRWNEQFF. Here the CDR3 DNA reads TGTGCCAGCAGATTAACTAGCGGGAGATGGAATGAGCAGTTCTTC.

In DNA, the CDR3 is TGTGCCAGCAGTTTAGAAGGGGCTGGGGCCAACGTCCTGACTTTC. Its protein is CASSLEGAGANVLTF. The chain employs TRBV27 and TRBJ2-6; TRBD1 might be the D (5 bases). V lost 2 bases and J 2 bases, leaving 7 bases between the germline ends. This CDR3 comprises 15 residues. CDR1 MNHEY and CDR2 SMNVEV come from the germline V gene (reference sequence).

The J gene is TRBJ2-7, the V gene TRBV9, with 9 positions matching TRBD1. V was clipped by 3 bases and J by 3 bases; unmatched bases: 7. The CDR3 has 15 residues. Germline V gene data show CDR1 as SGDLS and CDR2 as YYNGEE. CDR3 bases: TGTGCCAGCAGCGCGTCCGGGACAGGGATCTACGAGCAGTACTTC. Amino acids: CASSASGTGIYEQYF.

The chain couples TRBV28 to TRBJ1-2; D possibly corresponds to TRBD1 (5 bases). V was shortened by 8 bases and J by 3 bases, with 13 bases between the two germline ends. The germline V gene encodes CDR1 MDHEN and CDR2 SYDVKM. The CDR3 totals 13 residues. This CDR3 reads CASGEGYYYGYTF. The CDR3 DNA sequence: TGTGCCAGCGGAGAGGGGTATTACTATGGCTACACCTTC.

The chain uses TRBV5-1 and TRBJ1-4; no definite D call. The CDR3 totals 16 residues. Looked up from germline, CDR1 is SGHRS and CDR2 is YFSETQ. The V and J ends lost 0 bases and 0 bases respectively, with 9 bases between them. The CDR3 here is CASSLGDIATNEKLFF. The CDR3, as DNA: TGCGCCAGCAGCTTGGGAGATATCGCAACTAATGAAAAACTGTTTTTT.

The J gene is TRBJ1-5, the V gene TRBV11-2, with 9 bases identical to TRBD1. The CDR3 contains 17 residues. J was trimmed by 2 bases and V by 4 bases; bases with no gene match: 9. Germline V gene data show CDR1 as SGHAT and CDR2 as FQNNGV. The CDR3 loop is CASSSITGGGGNQPQHF. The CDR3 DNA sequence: TGTGCCAGCAGCTCCATCACAGGGGGCGGTGGCAATCAGCCCCAGCATTTT.

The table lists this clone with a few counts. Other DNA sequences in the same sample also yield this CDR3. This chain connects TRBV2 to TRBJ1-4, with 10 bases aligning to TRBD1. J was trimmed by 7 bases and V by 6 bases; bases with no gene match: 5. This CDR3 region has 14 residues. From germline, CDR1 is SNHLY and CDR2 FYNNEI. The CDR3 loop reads CASRDRGRSEKLFF. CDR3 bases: TGTGCCAGCAGAGACAGGGGGCGAAGTGAAAAACTGTTTTTT. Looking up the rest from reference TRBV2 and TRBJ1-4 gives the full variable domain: EPEVTQTPSHQVTQMGQEVILRCVPISNHLYFYWYRQILGQKVEFLVSFYNNEISEKSEIFDDQFSVERPDGSNFTLKIRSTKLEDSAMYFCASRDRGRSEKLFFGSGTQLSVL.

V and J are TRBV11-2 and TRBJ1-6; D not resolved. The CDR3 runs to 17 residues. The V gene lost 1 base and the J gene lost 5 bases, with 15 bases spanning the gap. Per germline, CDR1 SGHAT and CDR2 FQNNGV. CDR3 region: CASSLVLRATNNSPLHF. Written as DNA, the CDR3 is TGTGCCAGCAGCTTAGTATTGCGGGCAACTAATAATTCACCCCTCCACTTT. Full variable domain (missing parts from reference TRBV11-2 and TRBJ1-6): EAGVAQSPRYKIIEKRQSVAFWCNPISGHATLYWYQQILGQGPKLLIQFQNNGVVDDSQLPKDRFSAERLKGVDSTLKIQPAKLEDSAVYLCASSLVLRATNNSPLHFGNGTRLTVT.

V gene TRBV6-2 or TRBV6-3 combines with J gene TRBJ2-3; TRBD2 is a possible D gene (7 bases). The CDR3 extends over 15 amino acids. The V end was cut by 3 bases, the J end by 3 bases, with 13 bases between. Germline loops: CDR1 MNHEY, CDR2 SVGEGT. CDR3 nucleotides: TGTGCCAGCAGTTATGGCAGGGGAGGGACAGATACGCAGTATTTT. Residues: CASSYGRGGTDTQYF.